A selection of T cell receptor beta chains follows, all from one sample in a study of regulatory T cells in long-lasting Graves disease. Via MiXCR, TCRdb re-called the multiplex PCR reads, giving one row per CDR3 protein. The profile shows 200,000 to 250,000 distinct CDR3 sequences, approximately 18% of them singletons. The sample was also linked to a second study, of T cells in Graves' hyperthyroidism and ophthalmopathy.

The input for sequencing was peripheral blood mononuclear cells (PBMCs), taken at new diagnosis, from a patient treated with antithyroid drugs. The source of these receptors is a woman between 25 and 40 years old with Graves disease. The CDR3 runs from the conserved cysteine through the conserved F or W. D genes are given only for firm matches. Some rows have no size entry. The others give once, few or many, or a class for an expanded clone.

TRBV10-1	TRBD1	many	TRBJ1-4	TGCGCCAGCAGTGGGGACAGGGAGGATGAAAAACTGTTTTTT	CASSGDREDEKLFF
TRBV12-3/TRBV12-4	.	many	TRBJ1-3	TGTGCCAGCAGTTCATGGTCCAAAGTTGGAAACACCATATATTTT	CASSSWSKVGNTIYF
TRBV5-5	.	many	TRBJ2-5	TGTGCCAGCAGCGCAGCCGGGACCCAAGAGACCCAGTACTTC	CASSAAGTQETQYF
TRBV6-1	.	many	TRBJ1-4	TGTGCCAGCAGTGACCGACAGATTAGAGGTGAAAAACTGTTTTTT	CASSDRQIRGEKLFF
TRBV20-1	.	few	TRBJ2-1	TGCAGTGCTAGAGACTCCATATTCAATGAGCAGTTCTTC	CSARDSIFNEQFF
TRBV7-9	.	many	TRBJ2-7	TGTGCCAGCAGCTTAAACAGGGGGGGCTACGAGCAGTACTTC	CASSLNRGGYEQYF
TRBV7-9	.	few	TRBJ2-6	TGTGCCAGCAGCTTACCCTCGGGACAAGCCAGCTCTGGGGCCAACGTCCTGACTTTC	CASSLPSGQASSGANVLTF
TRBV27	.	many	TRBJ1-4	TGTGCCAGCAGTTCTACAACTAATGAAAAACTGTTTTTT	CASSSTTNEKLFF
TRBV28	TRBD2	many	TRBJ2-3	TGTGCCAGCAGTCAGACTAGCGGGAGAGTACCCTCCCCTCCGAGCACAGATACGCAGTATTTT	CASSQTSGRVPSPPSTDTQYF
TRBV19	.	many	TRBJ1-5	TGTGCCAGTAGTATCTCTACCTCCCCGGCCCAGCATTTT	CASSISTSPAQHF
TRBV5-1	TRBD2	.	TRBJ2-1	TGCGCCAGCAGCCTTCTAGCGGCCGCGAACAATGAGCAGTTCTTC	CASSLLAAANNEQFF
TRBV11-2	.	.	TRBJ1-4	TGTGCCAGCAGTGAAGGCACCAATGAAAAACTGTTTTTT	CASSEGTNEKLFF
TRBV19	.	many	TRBJ1-1	TGTGCCAGTAGTATCACAAGGGTCCTAAACACTGAAGCTTTCTTT	CASSITRVLNTEAFF
TRBV2	.	many	TRBJ2-1	TGTGCCAGCAGCCAGAGGGATGAGCAGTTCTTC	CASSQRDEQFF
TRBV28	.	few	TRBJ2-6	TGTGCCAGCAGCCTCCCTACAGGTGACCTCATCTCTGGGGCCAACGTCCTGACTTTC	CASSLPTGDLISGANVLTF
TRBV28	.	.	TRBJ1-1	TGTGCCAGCAGTTTCCGCTGGAACACTGAAGCTTTCTTT	CASSFRWNTEAFF
TRBV4-1	TRBD1	.	TRBJ2-7	TGCGCCAGCAGCCAACGGACAGGGGTCTCCTACGAGCAGTACTTC	CASSQRTGVSYEQYF
TRBV2	.	many	TRBJ1-6	TGTGCCAGCAGTGAGGGAGGGGCGTATAATTCACCCCTCCACTTT	CASSEGGAYNSPLHF
TRBV7-9	TRBD2	.	TRBJ2-3	TGTGCCAGCAGCCCCCCACTAGCGGGGTCCGATACGCAGTATTTT	CASSPPLAGSDTQYF
TRBV5-5	.	many	TRBJ1-1	TGTGCCAGCAGCTTGGAGGGACATCTGAACACTGAAGCTTTCTTT	CASSLEGHLNTEAFF
TRBV6-1	.	.	TRBJ1-2	TGTGCCAGCAGTGGAGCGATCGGGGTACACGGCTACACCTTC	CASSGAIGVHGYTF
TRBV15	.	many	TRBJ2-5	TGTGCCACCAGCAGAGGGGAGACCCAGTACTTC	CATSRGETQYF